The 19 T cell receptor beta chains in this list originate from one sample, sequenced in a study of cytomegalovirus exposure and HLA in healthy donors. The PCR was carried out with 60 Vbeta primers and 13 Jbeta primers. Clones were sequenced by immunoSEQ multiplex PCR, and TCRdb holds only the in-frame ones, with some missing. This repertoire shows 150,000 to 200,000 clones, 65% to 70% found once; its top ten account for about 9.4%. Input material: PBMCs. The source is a man aged 25 to 40 in good health and CMV-seropositive.

The chain has TRBV15 and TRBJ1-1; tentative D call: TRBD1 (6 bases). V gave up 0 bases and J gave up 1 base, with 9 bases separating them. Germline loops: CDR1 LNHNV, CDR2 YYDKDF (reference sequence). This CDR3 has 15 amino acids. CDR3: CATSREGTQNTEAFF. The DNA for the CDR3 is TGTGCCACCAGCAGAGAAGGGACACAGAACACTGAAGCTTTCTTT. The complete variable domain, with remaining parts taken from reference TRBV15 and TRBJ1-1, reads DAMVIQNPRYQVTQFGKPVTLSCSQTLNHNVMYWYQQKSSQAPKLLFHYYDKDFNNEADTPDNFQSRRPNTSFCFLDIRSPGLGDTAMYLCATSREGTQNTEAFFGQGTRLTVV.

This clone was recorded only once. The chain recombines TRBV7-2 with TRBJ1-1; no clear D. V dropped 2 bases and J dropped 1 base, with 14 bases sitting between them. Per germline, CDR1 SGHTA and CDR2 FQGNSA. This CDR3 spans 16 amino acids. CDR3 residues: CASSLTTGIQNTEAFF. In DNA form, the CDR3 reads TGTGCCAGCAGCTTAACAACCGGGATCCAGAACACTGAAGCTTTCTTT.

V usage is TRBV6-5 and J usage is TRBJ2-5, with 8 bases aligning to TRBD2. Trimming took 6 bases from V and 5 from J; bases not matched to a gene: 11. Germline CDR1 MNHEY, CDR2 SVGAGI. The CDR3 extends over 15 amino acids. CDR3 residues: CASRGSSGSGETQYF. The CDR3 DNA sequence: TGTGCCAGCAGAGGATCTAGCGGGTCTGGGGAGACCCAGTACTTC.

The chain recombines TRBV28 with TRBJ2-3; maybe TRBD1 (6 bases). The germline CDR1 and CDR2 sequences are MDHEN and SYDVKM. V was shortened by 7 bases and J by 2 bases, with 16 bases between the two germline ends. The CDR3 spans 15 residues. The chain's CDR3 is CASTTTGYLTDTQYF. The CDR3 DNA is TGTGCCAGCACCACGACAGGCTATCTCACAGATACGCAGTATTTT.

V is TRBV5-1 and J is TRBJ2-5; 15 nucleotides align to TRBD2. The J call may be mistaken, given a closer DNA end match to TRBJ2-7. The CDR3 runs to 16 residues. Looked up from germline, CDR1 is SGHRS and CDR2 is YFSETQ. CDR3 in amino acids: CASSFYQGLAGGEQYF. The CDR3, as DNA: TGCGCCAGCAGCTTCTACCAGGGACTAGCGGGAGGCGAGCAGTACTTC.

DNA for the CDR3: TGTGCCAGCAGTTACAGGGGCTACACTGAAGCTTTCTTT. This sequence encodes CASSYRGYTEAFF. J is TRBJ1-1 and V is TRBV6-5, with TRBD1 as a possible D gene (5 bases). This CDR3 spans 13 amino acids. Trimming took 2 bases from V and 3 from J, leaving 7 bases between them. Germline values: CDR1 MNHEY, CDR2 SVGAGI.

The chain links TRBV5-1 to TRBJ2-1, with 9 nucleotides matching TRBD2. The CDR3 extends over 15 amino acids. The germline V gene has CDR1 SGHRS and CDR2 YFSETQ. V shed 7 bases and J 5 bases; nucleotides not matched to a gene: 10. DNA for the CDR3: TGCGCCAGCTACAACCGCGGGAGGGGAAACAATGAGCAGTTCTTC. Its protein product is CASYNRGRGNNEQFF.

V is TRBV19 and J is TRBJ1-5, with D maybe TRBD1 (5 bases). V was cut by 3 bases and J by 3 bases, with 9 bases left in between. The CDR3 runs to 14 residues. Germline values: CDR1 LNHDA, CDR2 SQIVND (reference sequence). CDR3 protein: CASSMSGANQPQHF. The CDR3 coding sequence is TGTGCCAGTAGTATGAGCGGGGCCAATCAGCCCCAGCATTTT.

The V call is TRBV27, the J call TRBJ1-1; TRBD1 agrees at 7 bases. The CDR3 totals 14 residues. The V gene's germline CDR1 is MNHEY and CDR2 SMNVEV (reference sequence). V trimming: 10 bases; J trimming: 0 bases; junction bases outside the gene matches: 8. DNA for the CDR3: TGTGCCACCCGCCCGGGACAGATGAACACTGAAGCTTTCTTT. Translated, it gives CATRPGQMNTEAFF.

The chain combines TRBV9 with TRBJ2-3; 9 positions agree with TRBD2. Looked up from germline, CDR1 is SGDLS and CDR2 is YYNGEE. This CDR3 is built from 16 residues. Unmatched junction bases numbered 11, after V lost 3 bases and J lost 6 bases. The chain's CDR3 is CASSAGLAQRGDTQYF. CDR3 coding DNA: TGTGCCAGCAGCGCGGGACTAGCCCAAAGGGGGGATACGCAGTATTTT.

The V and J genes are TRBV6-1 and TRBJ1-1; perhaps TRBD1 as D (5 bases). Germline assignment: CDR1 MNHNS and CDR2 SASEGT. Deletions cut 7 bases from V and 8 bases from J, with 20 bases between. This CDR3 is built from 14 residues. The CDR3 coding sequence is TGTGCCAGCAAGCAGGGAAATATCCTACCAGAAGCTTTCTTT. This sequence encodes CASKQGNILPEAFF.

The J gene is TRBJ1-2, the V gene TRBV7-8, with D possibly being TRBD1 (6 bases). Germline-derived CDR1 and CDR2 are SGHVS and FQNEAQ. There are 15 residues in the CDR3. V was trimmed by 3 bases and J by 6 bases, leaving 17 bases between them. The CDR3 DNA sequence: TGTGCCAGCAGCTTCCGGGTCCAGGGGTGGGATGGCTACACCTTC. Its translation: CASSFRVQGWDGYTF.

This clone turned up a few times. The rearrangement uses TRBV19 and TRBJ2-1; 7 bases match TRBD2. Germline values: CDR1 LNHDA, CDR2 SQIVND (reference sequence). The CDR3 has 14 residues. V dropped 10 bases and J dropped 6; count of bases not matched to a gene: 12. The CDR3 reads CAKREGAVGNEQFF. CDR3 DNA: TGTGCCAAAAGGGAGGGAGCGGTCGGCAATGAGCAGTTCTTC.

V and J are TRBV30 and TRBJ2-3; D is unclear. Deletions cut 6 bases from V and 3 bases from J, with 13 bases between. Germline V lookup: CDR1 GTSNPN, CDR2 SVGIG (reference sequence). This CDR3 has 13 amino acids. CDR3 DNA: TGTGCCTGTCTTGGAGCTGGAACAGATACGCAGTATTTT. Translation: CACLGAGTDTQYF. Full variable domain (missing parts from reference TRBV30 and TRBJ2-3): SQTIHQWPATLVQPVGSPLSLECTVEGTSNPNLYWYRQAAGRGLQLLFYSVGIGQISSEVPQNLSASRPQDRQFILSSKKLLLSDSGFYLCACLGAGTDTQYFGPGTRLTVL.

V gene TRBV7-2 combines with J gene TRBJ2-1, with a tentative D call TRBD2 (5 bases). This CDR3 contains 15 residues. Germline CDR1 is SGHTA and CDR2 is FQGNSA. Trimming took off 4 bases at V and 7 bases at J, with 17 bases between the two ends. CDR3 coding DNA: TGTGCCAGCAGCTCATATCCCCCGGGGTATAATGAGCAGTTCTTC. Its translation is CASSSYPPGYNEQFF.

The gene calls are TRBV23-1 and TRBJ2-5; a weak D match, TRBD2 (5 bases). Judging by the DNA end, TRBJ2-7 fits better; the J call may be wrong. TRBV23-1 is reported as an ORF; its role is uncertain. The CDR3 runs 15 residues. DNA for the CDR3: TGCGCCAGCAGTCAATCGGTTGGAGGTTTATACGAGCAGTACTTC. This codes for CASSQSVGGLYEQYF.

A few counts support this clone. This rearrangement joins TRBV6-5 to TRBJ2-7; 9 nucleotides match TRBD2. V lost 0 bases and J lost 8; bases outside the gene matches: 5. Germline V gene data show CDR1 as MNHEY and CDR2 as SVGAGI. The CDR3 runs 14 residues. The CDR3 protein is CASSYSRLAVQQYF. CDR3 bases: TGTGCCAGCAGTTACTCTAGACTAGCGGTACAGCAGTACTTC.

This clone has only a few counts. The V call is TRBV5-1, the J call TRBJ2-2; D not resolved. CDR1 and CDR2 (germline): SGHRS, YFSETQ. The CDR3 extends over 14 amino acids. Trimming took 5 bases from V and 5 from J, leaving 13 bases between them. The CDR3 reads CASSPYGLTGELFF. The CDR3 coding sequence is TGCGCCAGCAGTCCCTACGGTCTTACCGGGGAGCTGTTTTTT.

The chain couples TRBV4-2 to TRBJ2-1, with 10 bases fitting TRBD2. V dropped 0 bases and J dropped 9; count of bases not matched to a gene: 11. The CDR3 contains 17 residues. Per germline, CDR1 LGHNA and CDR2 YNFKEQ. The CDR3 protein is CASSQDVTSGVGGEQFF. The DNA of the CDR3 is TGTGCCAGCAGCCAAGATGTTACTAGCGGGGTGGGGGGTGAGCAGTTCTTC.